The 8 T cell receptor beta chains listed next were all sequenced from one sample in a study of neurological immune-mediated disorders. TCRdb ran MiXCR on the 5' RACE reads and lists one entry per CDR3 protein. The sample has around 69,000 distinct CDR3 sequences, less than 5.5% seen once. What was sequenced was PBMCs. The source of these receptors is a young man with multiple sclerosis.

Ten or more counts support this clonotype. The gene calls are TRBV12-3 or TRBV12-4 and TRBJ2-5; no definite D call. This CDR3 comprises 13 residues. Trimming cost V 1 base and J 5 bases, with 8 bases left between them. The CDR3, as DNA: TGTGCCAGCAGTTTAGGAGTCGGGGAGACCCAGTACTTC. This encodes CASSLGVGETQYF.

This clonotype was seen repeatedly, ten times or more. The chain couples TRBV5-6 to TRBJ2-7, with no clear D. The V gene lost 0 bases and the J gene lost 3 bases, with 7 bases spanning the gap. The V gene's germline CDR1 is SGHDT and CDR2 YYEEEE. This CDR3 comprises 13 residues. CDR3 coding DNA: TGTGCCAGCAGCTTGGTGACCAGCTACGAGCAGTACTTC. This encodes CASSLVTSYEQYF.

This clonotype has ten or more counts. The chain joins TRBV20-1 to TRBJ1-5, with TRBD1 matching over 9 bases. The germline CDR1 and CDR2 sequences are DFQATT and SNEGSKA (reference sequence). The CDR3 extends over 14 amino acids. The V and J ends lost 6 bases and 0 bases, in that order; junction bases with no gene match: 3. The CDR3 is CSAPDRGSNQPQHF. The CDR3 DNA sequence: TGCAGTGCCCCGGACAGGGGTAGCAATCAGCCCCAGCATTTT.

In this sample, this clonotype turned up many times. The chain couples TRBV12-3 or TRBV12-4 to TRBJ1-5, with TRBD1 as a possible D gene (6 bases). This CDR3 region has 14 residues. V gave up 3 bases and J gave up 6 bases, with 12 bases separating them. CDR3 in amino acids: CASSFRLQGQPQHF. For the CDR3, the DNA is TGTGCCAGCAGTTTTCGGTTACAGGGTCAGCCCCAGCATTTT.

This clonotype was observed a few times. Mismatch with germline at one junction end may stem from a read error. The chain carries TRBV12-3 or TRBV12-4 and TRBJ1-5, with D unclear. There are 12 residues in the CDR3. CDR3 DNA sequence: TGTGCCAGCCGATCCCGCAATCAGCCCCAGAATTTT. It is translated as CASRSRNQPQNF.

This clonotype was observed at least ten times. The chain employs TRBV12-3 or TRBV12-4 and TRBJ1-6; D unresolved. V was cut by 6 bases and J by 8 bases, with 11 bases left in between. The CDR3 totals 13 residues. The CDR3 DNA reads TGTGCCAGCAGCCCTAACTTGGATTCACCCCTCCACTTT. As protein: CASSPNLDSPLHF.

This clonotype appeared many times. J is TRBJ2-5 and V is TRBV15, with 11 bases fitting TRBD1. The CDR3 extends over 17 amino acids. Germline V gene sequence: CDR1 LNHNV, CDR2 YYDKDF (reference sequence). Germline trimming cut 0 bases from V and 5 bases from J; bases unmatched to any gene: 8. CDR3 residues: CATSRDGQGAAVETQYF. The CDR3 region has the DNA TGTGCCACCAGCAGAGATGGACAGGGGGCGGCAGTTGAGACCCAGTACTTC.

This clonotype was detected only a few times. The V and J genes are TRBV5-1 and TRBJ2-7, with D perhaps matching TRBD1 or TRBD2 (5 bases each). The V end lost 3 bases, the J end lost 3 bases, and 10 bases lay between the germline ends. Germline V CDR1 and CDR2: SGHRS, YFSETQ. The CDR3 has 13 amino acids. DNA for the CDR3: TGCGCCAGCAGCTCACGGGACGACTACGAGCAGTACTTC. Its protein is CASSSRDDYEQYF.